The source of this TCR beta chain is a study of cytomegalovirus exposure and HLA in healthy donors. This clone was seen only once. Its specificity is unknown. Whole-study results and caveats: Productive rates of about 90% or about 30% were seen for most TCR beta V segments in an earlier analysis.

The PCR employed 60 Vbeta primers together with 13 Jbeta primers. TCRdb's table, derived via immunoSEQ multiplex PCR, lists solely in-frame clones and lacks some. The table has 130,000 to 150,000 clones, roughly 85% seen once. V dropped 0 bases and J dropped 4 bases, with 14 bases sitting between them. Germline V gene data show CDR1 as SGDLS and CDR2 as YYNGEE. This CDR3 has 16 amino acids. This sequence originates from a male donor in good health and CMV-seronegative. This chain links TRBV9 with TRBJ2-1; TRBD2 is a possible D gene (6 bases). The sequenced sample was PBMCs. In nucleotides, the CDR3 is TGTGCCAGCAGCGTAGTTGGCATTGGGGGGTACAATGAGCAGTTCTTC. It yields the protein CASSVVGIGGYNEQFF.